Listed below are T cell receptor beta chains from one sample, sequenced in a study of blood T cell repertoires in COVID-19. Method: immunoSEQ multiplex PCR; TCRdb's copy keeps in-frame clones and lacks some. The sample holds approximately 74,000 clones; more than 75% are singletons and the top ten take more than 1.5%. The sequenced sample consisted of peripheral blood. The source of these receptors is an older woman with acute or convalescent COVID-19. CDR3s include the opening cysteine and the closing phenylalanine or tryptophan. D genes are given only for firm matches. For some rows the clone size is stated as once, few or many, or as a class when expanded; others skip it.

D	size	V	J	DNA	CDR3
.	.	TRBV5-4	TRBJ2-5	TGTGCCAGCAGGGAGGTCGGGGTGCTGGAGACCCAGTACTTC	CASREVGVLETQYF
.	.	TRBV9	TRBJ2-6	TGTGCCAGCACCCCCGACAGACCTGGGGCCAACGTCCTGACTTTC	CASTPDRPGANVLTF
.	.	TRBV7-2	TRBJ1-4	TGTGCCAGCAGCTTAGGTCAGGGAGGTGAAAAACTGTTTTTT	CASSLGQGGEKLFF
.	.	TRBV30	TRBJ1-2	TGTGCCTGGAGCCGTCCCCCAGGGGACTATGGCTACACCTTC	CAWSRPPGDYGYTF
.	few	TRBV27	TRBJ1-1	TGTGCCAGCGGTCCCCTAGGCAGGAACACTGAAGCTTTCTTT	CASGPLGRNTEAFF
TRBD2	.	TRBV29-1	TRBJ2-3	TGCAGCGTTGTCCCGGGACTAGAGGCCACAGATACGCAGTATTTT	CSVVPGLEATDTQYF
.	once	TRBV5-1	TRBJ1-4	TGCGCCAGCAGCTTAGGAACAGTTGGAACTAATGAAAAACTGTTTTTT	CASSLGTVGTNEKLFF
TRBD1	once	TRBV28	TRBJ1-2	TGTGCCAGCAGCCAATTTCCCGGGACAGGCCGCTATGGCTACACCTTC	CASSQFPGTGRYGYTF
TRBD1	.	TRBV5-1	TRBJ2-7	TGCGCCAGCAGCCCGGGTGGGACAGGGGCCCTTGCCGAGCAGTACTTC	CASSPGGTGALAEQYF
.	.	TRBV3-1/TRBV3-2	TRBJ2-7	TGTGCCAGCAGCCAAGCGTTCCCAGAGGTGCAGTACTTC	CASSQAFPEVQYF
TRBD2	.	TRBV4-1	TRBJ2-1	TGCGCCAGCAGCCAAGCTAATAGGGTAGGGGAGGGAACTGAGCAGTTCTTC	CASSQANRVGEGTEQFF
.	.	TRBV5-3	TRBJ2-7	TGTGCCAGAAGCCAGAATACAGGGCTGGCCTACGAGCAGTACTTC	CARSQNTGLAYEQYF
TRBD1	few	TRBV19	TRBJ2-5	TGTGCCAGTAGTAATCAGGGGGCGATGAGTGAGACCCAGTACTTC	CASSNQGAMSETQYF
TRBD1	.	TRBV9	TRBJ2-3	TGTGCCAGCAGCCAGGGGACAGGCACAGATACGCAGTATTTT	CASSQGTGTDTQYF
TRBD2	many	TRBV11-3	TRBJ2-7	TGTGCCAGCAGCCCGGGACTAGCGAGCGAGCAGTACTTC	CASSPGLASEQYF
TRBD1	.	TRBV28	TRBJ1-2	TGTGCCAGCCAGATCGAATCGGGACAGGGGGGATACCCTTATGGCTACACCTTC	CASQIESGQGGYPYGYTF
.	.	TRBV7-9	TRBJ1-1	TGTGCCAGCAGCTCTACTAGTGGGGTTCCTGAAGCTTTCTTT	CASSSTSGVPEAFF
TRBD2	once	TRBV9	TRBJ2-7	TGTGCCAGCAGCGGGGGACTAGCGGCCACCTACGAGCAGTACTTC	CASSGGLAATYEQYF
TRBD1	once	TRBV28	TRBJ1-1	TGTGCCAGCAGTTTGAACCGGGACAGGGAAGCTTTCTTT	CASSLNRDREAFF
.	.	TRBV28	TRBJ2-3	TGTGCCAGCAGCCCCGGACAGAACCCCACAGATACGCAGTATTTT	CASSPGQNPTDTQYF
.	.	TRBV6-2/TRBV6-3	TRBJ1-4	TGTGCCAGCAGTTTCTACGACCTACGGGATGAAAAACTGTTTTTT	CASSFYDLRDEKLFF